These 30 T cell receptor beta chains originate from one sample sequenced in a study of identical twins (dated by TCRdb to the mid-2010s). Library preparation employed 5' RACE. The listed sequencing device is Illumina HiSeq 2000. In-frame beta chains were kept once TCRdb had trimmed the public reads at Q25 with fastp and called clones with MiXCR. Merged by CDR3 protein, the rows form single entries marked with the most common genes and DNA. Counted in this sample were approximately 220,000 distinct CDR3 sequences; around a tenth of them appeared once. About 5.5% of the sample is taken by the ten largest. The sample comprised memory (CD45RO+) T cells sorted from blood. Interpreted using the paper, the cell subset or site label stands for: CD45RO+ enriched T cells. All receptors come from a woman between 18 and 29 years old in good health.

This rearrangement joins TRBV6-2 or TRBV6-3 to TRBJ2-7; unclear D gene. CDR3 length equals 16 residues. Germline V gene data show CDR1 as MNHEY and CDR2 as SVGEGT. V was cut by 0 bases and J by 2 bases, with 14 bases left in between. CDR3 in amino acids: CASSYSWAPQPYEQYF. The CDR3 bases are TGTGCCAGCAGTTACTCGTGGGCTCCACAGCCCTACGAGCAGTACTTC.

This clonotype was counted between two and nine times. The V call is TRBV20-1, the J call TRBJ1-4; D uncertain. The ends were cut back, 5 bases at V and 3 bases at J, with 7 bases in the middle. Germline CDR1 is DFQATT and CDR2 is SNEGSKA (reference sequence). CDR3 size: 12 residues. The CDR3 reads CSAEVANEKLFF. CDR3 bases: TGCAGTGCTGAGGTTGCTAATGAAAAACTGTTTTTT.

The rearrangement joins TRBV7-9 to TRBJ1-2; 7 nucleotides match TRBD1. The CDR3 runs 14 residues. With V trimmed by 8 bases and J by 3 bases, 9 bases remained unmatched. Germline V gene sequence: CDR1 SEHNR, CDR2 FQNEAQ (reference sequence). The CDR3: CASETGQGDYGYTF. DNA for the CDR3: TGTGCCAGCGAAACGGGGCAGGGGGACTATGGCTACACCTTC.

V gene TRBV19 combines with J gene TRBJ2-6; D is possibly TRBD1 (7 bases). This CDR3 region has 15 residues. Deletions cut 7 bases from V and 4 bases from J, with 14 bases between. Germline CDR1 is LNHDA and CDR2 is SQIVND (reference sequence). DNA for the CDR3: TGTGCCAGTACCGGGGGACAGCCCGGGGCCAACGTCCTGACTTTC. This codes for CASTGGQPGANVLTF.

This clonotype was picked up many times. The chain links TRBV20-1 to TRBJ2-1; 10 bases are shared with TRBD2. The V and J ends lost 3 bases and 6 bases, in that order; junction bases with no gene match: 2. This CDR3 contains 13 residues. Germline V gene lookup returns CDR1 DFQATT and CDR2 SNEGSKA (reference sequence). The CDR3 sequence: CSASGTSVNEQFF. The DNA for the CDR3 is TGCAGTGCTAGTGGGACTAGCGTCAATGAGCAGTTCTTC.

This clonotype turned up a few times. The chain has TRBV7-8 and TRBJ2-7; D call uncertain. The V gene's germline CDR1 is SGHVS and CDR2 FQNEAQ. The germline V and J ends were trimmed by 3 bases and 4 bases, with 10 bases remaining between them. This CDR3 comprises 13 residues. CDR3 sequence: CASSFRVRYEQYF. The DNA for the CDR3 is TGTGCCAGCAGCTTTCGGGTTCGATACGAGCAGTACTTC.

This clonotype was recorded a few times. The gene calls are TRBV20-1 and TRBJ2-7; 9 nucleotides align to TRBD2. J gave up 3 bases and V 2 bases, and 2 bases lay outside the gene matches. The CDR3 has 13 residues. The germline CDR1 and CDR2 sequences are DFQATT and SNEGSKA (reference sequence). CDR3 amino acids: CSARLLAGYEQYF. CDR3 nucleotide sequence: TGCAGTGCTAGATTACTAGCGGGCTACGAGCAGTACTTC.

This rearrangement joins TRBV2 to TRBJ1-3; D is ambiguous. Germline CDR1 is SNHLY and CDR2 is FYNNEI. Trimming stripped 7 bases from V and 2 bases from J, with 9 bases between. The CDR3 length is 13 residues. CDR3 residues: CASMERAGNTIYF. The CDR3 coding sequence is TGTGCCAGCATGGAGCGAGCTGGAAACACCATATATTTT.

The chain recombines TRBV20-1 with TRBJ1-6; D uncertain. CDR1 and CDR2 (germline): DFQATT, SNEGSKA (reference sequence). Between the trimmed V and J ends, which lost 1 base and 7 bases, there was a span of 8 bases. The CDR3 is 13 amino acids. This CDR3 is CSARGVLNSPLHF. In DNA, the CDR3 is TGCAGTGCTAGAGGGGTCTTAAATTCACCCCTCCACTTT.

The chain recombines TRBV12-5 with TRBJ2-6, with no clear D. This CDR3 has 17 amino acids. Germline V gene lookup returns CDR1 LGHNT and CDR2 FRNRAP. V lost 6 bases, J lost 2 bases, and 17 bases lay in between. The CDR3 is CASGYPGLRTGANVLTF. The DNA for the CDR3 is TGTGCTAGTGGCTACCCGGGCCTCCGAACTGGGGCCAACGTCCTGACTTTC.

This clonotype was detected many times. The V and J genes are TRBV7-2 and TRBJ2-1; D uncertain. The CDR3 sequence is 12 residues long. Germline V lookup: CDR1 SGHTA, CDR2 FQGNSA. The V and J ends lost 3 bases and 5 bases respectively, with 5 bases between them. The CDR3 DNA reads as TGTGCCAGCAGCTTGGCGGACAATGAGCAGTTCTTC. Translating gives CASSLADNEQFF.

V usage is TRBV18 and J usage is TRBJ1-1, with 8 bases identical to TRBD1. The ends lost 4 bases at V and 4 bases at J; junction bases unmatched: 2. CDR3 length: 13 residues. Germline CDR1 is KGHSH and CDR2 is LQKENI. In nucleotides, the CDR3 is TGTGCCAGCTCACGGGACAGGCTCACTGAAGCTTTCTTT. Residues: CASSRDRLTEAFF.

The rearrangement links TRBV6-5 to TRBJ2-7; D is perhaps TRBD1 (6 bases). CDR1 and CDR2 (germline): MNHEY, SVGAGI. The CDR3 runs to 16 residues. V shed 2 bases and J shed 1 base, with 15 bases lying between them. CDR3 residues: CASSYPGRTASYEQYF. CDR3 bases: TGTGCCAGCAGTTACCCGGGTAGGACAGCTTCCTACGAGCAGTACTTC.

The rearrangement links TRBV20-1 to TRBJ2-5; D call uncertain. The CDR3 contains 12 residues. V was pared by 7 bases and J by 4 bases, with 13 bases between. The germline gives CDR1 DFQATT, CDR2 SNEGSKA (reference sequence). CDR3 sequence: CSGAGSLETQYF. Written as DNA, the CDR3 is TGCAGTGGGGCTGGCTCCTTAGAGACCCAGTACTTC.

The chain uses TRBV20-1 and TRBJ2-3; 16 positions match TRBD2. Germline-derived CDR1 and CDR2 are DFQATT and SNEGSKA (reference sequence). There are 15 residues in the CDR3. Trimming removed 6 bases from V and 6 bases from J; junction bases left unmatched: 6. As DNA, the CDR3 is TGCAGTGCCCCGGGACTAGCGGGAGGGGGGGATACGCAGTATTTT. Amino acids: CSAPGLAGGGDTQYF.

There are a few counts of this clonotype. V gene TRBV28 combines with J gene TRBJ1-1, with no clear D. Trimming removed 2 bases from V and 6 bases from J, with 7 bases in between. CDR1 MDHEN and CDR2 SYDVKM come from the germline V gene. This CDR3 spans 12 amino acids. As DNA, the CDR3 is TGTGCCAGCAGTTTAAGGCCCGCTGAAGCTTTCTTT. Its protein is CASSLRPAEAFF.

V and J are TRBV11-3 and TRBJ2-7; no clear D. Trimming took off 0 bases at V and 6 bases at J, with 9 bases between the two ends. From germline, CDR1 is SGHNT and CDR2 YENEEA. The CDR3 is made up of 13 amino acids. The DNA of the CDR3 is TGTGCCAGCAGCTTAGATTCCTACAGCGAGCAGTACTTC. It is translated as CASSLDSYSEQYF.

In this sample, this clonotype turned up many times. J is TRBJ2-7 and V is TRBV25-1; D call uncertain. Germline CDR1 is MGHDK and CDR2 is SYGVNS. CDR3 length: 11 residues. V was shortened by 7 bases and J by 4 bases, with 8 bases between the two germline ends. The CDR3 DNA reads TGTGCCAGCACTTTGGGATACGAGCAGTACTTC. Its translation is CASTLGYEQYF.

There are many counts of this clonotype. The rearrangement uses TRBV5-1 and TRBJ1-1, with unresolved D. V lost 5 bases and J 5 bases, leaving 16 bases between the germline ends. The CDR3 is 14 residues long. Germline V CDR1 and CDR2: SGHRS, YFSETQ. CDR3 DNA: TGCGCCAGCAGTCTACCGGGCCCCGGGACTGAAGCTTTCTTT. This translates into CASSLPGPGTEAFF.

The chain employs TRBV7-9 and TRBJ2-3; D is uncertain. CDR3 length: 14 amino acids. Germline V CDR1 and CDR2: SEHNR, FQNEAQ (reference sequence). Deletions cut 7 bases from V and 2 bases from J, with 13 bases between. CDR3 sequence: CASNDRKHTDTQYF. As DNA, the CDR3 is TGTGCCAGCAACGACCGGAAACACACAGATACGCAGTATTTT.

The chain carries TRBV9 and TRBJ2-1; D possibly corresponds to TRBD1 (6 bases). V was cut by 0 bases and J by 1 base, with 14 bases left in between. The CDR3 covers 17 residues. Germline V gives CDR1 SGDLS, CDR2 YYNGEE. CDR3 coding DNA: TGTGCCAGCAGCGTAGGGACAGAATGGGGGTCCTACAATGAGCAGTTCTTC. It encodes CASSVGTEWGSYNEQFF.

This clonotype was seen at least ten times. V usage is TRBV7-9 and J usage is TRBJ2-7, with 9 bases fitting TRBD2. There are 14 residues in the CDR3. Germline V gives CDR1 SEHNR, CDR2 FQNEAQ (reference sequence). V gave up 5 bases and J gave up 1 base; unmatched junction bases: 3. CDR3 loop: CASSRTSVSYEQYF. The CDR3 DNA is TGTGCCAGCAGCCGGACTAGCGTTTCCTACGAGCAGTACTTC. The variable domain in full, completed from reference TRBV7-9 and TRBJ2-7, reads DTGVSQNPRHKITKRGQNVTFRCDPISEHNRLYWYRQTLGQGPEFLTYFQNEAQLEKSRLLSDRFSAERPKGSFSTLEIQRTEQGDSAMYLCASSRTSVSYEQYFGPGTRLTVT.

The table lists this clonotype with many counts. The rearrangement links TRBV20-1 to TRBJ1-4, with D tentatively TRBD1 (6 bases). The V end lost 6 bases, the J end lost 0 bases, and 11 bases lay between the germline ends. The CDR3 has 14 residues. Germline lookup yields CDR1 DFQATT and CDR2 SNEGSKA (reference sequence). The CDR3 loop reads CSAIQGATNEKLFF. CDR3 DNA: TGCAGTGCCATACAGGGTGCAACTAATGAAAAACTGTTTTTT.

This clonotype was found a few times. This rearrangement joins TRBV5-1 to TRBJ1-4; 8 bases align to TRBD1. This CDR3 contains 18 residues. Germline CDR1 and CDR2: SGHRS and YFSETQ. The J segment lost 4 bases and the V segment lost 0 bases, leaving 11 bases of the junction unmatched. The CDR3 loop is CASSLAGRQGAVNEKLFF. The CDR3, as DNA: TGCGCCAGCAGCTTGGCCGGTCGGCAGGGGGCAGTTAATGAAAAACTGTTTTTT.

The table lists this clonotype with many counts. CDR3 DNA sequence: TGCGCCAGCAGCAGGGACCAGGGGTACGAGCAGTACTTC. This codes for CASSRDQGYEQYF. The genes are TRBV5-1 and TRBJ2-7, with D possibly matching TRBD1 (6 bases). V dropped 4 bases and J dropped 4 bases, with 12 bases sitting between them. Germline V lookup: CDR1 SGHRS, CDR2 YFSETQ. There are 13 residues in the CDR3. Full variable domain (missing parts from reference TRBV5-1 and TRBJ2-7): KAGVTQTPRYLIKTRGQQVTLSCSPISGHRSVSWYQQTPGQGLQFLFEYFSETQRNKGNFPGRFSGRQFSNSRSEMNVSTLELGDSALYLCASSRDQGYEQYFGPGTRLTVT.

This clonotype was picked up a small number of times. The chain couples TRBV6-1 to TRBJ2-7, with D possibly being TRBD2 (5 bases). V was shortened by 8 bases and J by 2 bases, with 19 bases between the two germline ends. Per the germline V gene, CDR1 is MNHNS and CDR2 is SASEGT. The CDR3 covers 15 residues. This chain's CDR3 is CASCRSGSTPYEQYF. The CDR3 nucleotides are TGTGCCAGCTGTCGATCGGGGTCCACCCCCTACGAGCAGTACTTC.

The chain is built from TRBV20-1 and TRBJ1-1; no clear D. CDR1 is DFQATT and CDR2 is SNEGSKA in the germline V gene (reference sequence). The ends were cut back, 3 bases at V and 8 bases at J, with 10 bases in the middle. The CDR3 is made up of 11 amino acids. The CDR3 coding sequence is TGCAGTGCTAGCACCCCGGTCGAAGCTTTCTTT. Protein sequence: CSASTPVEAFF.

The rearrangement uses TRBV3-1 and TRBJ2-3; D call uncertain. V dropped 0 bases and J dropped 2 bases, with 6 bases sitting between them. The V gene's germline CDR1 is LGHDT and CDR2 YNNKEL (reference sequence). This CDR3 comprises 14 residues. The CDR3 loop is CASSQDTNTDTQYF. The CDR3 nucleotides read TGTGCCAGCAGCCAAGATACCAACACAGATACGCAGTATTTT.

J is TRBJ2-1 and V is TRBV7-9; D may match TRBD1 or TRBD2 (5 bases each). Trimming removed 1 base from V and 4 bases from J, with 11 bases in between. This CDR3 is 15 amino acids long. Germline CDR1 is SEHNR and CDR2 is FQNEAQ (reference sequence). CDR3 residues: CASSLGGTRYNEQFF. CDR3 coding DNA: TGTGCCAGCAGCTTAGGGGGGACGAGGTACAATGAGCAGTTCTTC.

There are many counts of this clonotype. The V gene is TRBV4-3, the J gene TRBJ2-1, with 9 bases fitting TRBD2. J lost 4 bases, V lost 1 base, and 2 bases had no gene match. The CDR3 is 15 residues long. Germline values: CDR1 LGHNA, CDR2 YSLEER. This chain's CDR3 is CASSQGTSDYNEQFF. The CDR3 region has the DNA TGCGCCAGCAGCCAAGGGACTAGCGATTACAATGAGCAGTTCTTC.